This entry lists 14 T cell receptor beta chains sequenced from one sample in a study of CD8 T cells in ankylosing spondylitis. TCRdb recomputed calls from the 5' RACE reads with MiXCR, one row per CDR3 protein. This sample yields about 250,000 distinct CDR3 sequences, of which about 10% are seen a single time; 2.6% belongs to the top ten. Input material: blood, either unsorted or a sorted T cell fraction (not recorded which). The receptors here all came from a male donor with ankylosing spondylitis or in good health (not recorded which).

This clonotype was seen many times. The CDR3 is CAIRERGTGANEQYF. Written as DNA, the CDR3 is TGTGCCATCAGAGAACGGGGGACCGGCGCCAACGAGCAGTACTTC. The chain carries TRBV10-3 and TRBJ2-7, with D possibly being TRBD2 (6 bases). Germline V gene lookup returns CDR1 ENHRY and CDR2 SYGVKD. The CDR3 totals 15 residues. V dropped 6 bases and J dropped 5 bases, with 20 bases sitting between them.

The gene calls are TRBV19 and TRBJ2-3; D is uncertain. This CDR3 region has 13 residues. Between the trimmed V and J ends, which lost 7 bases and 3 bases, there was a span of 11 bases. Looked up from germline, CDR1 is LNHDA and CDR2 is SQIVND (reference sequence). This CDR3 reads CASIGRATDTQYF. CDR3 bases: TGTGCCAGTATTGGACGGGCGACAGATACGCAGTATTTT.

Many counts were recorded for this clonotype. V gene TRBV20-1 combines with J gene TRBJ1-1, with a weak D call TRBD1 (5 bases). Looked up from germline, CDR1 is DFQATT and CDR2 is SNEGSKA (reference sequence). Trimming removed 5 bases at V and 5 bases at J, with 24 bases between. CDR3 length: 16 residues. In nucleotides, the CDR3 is TGCAGTGCTGGCCTTCAGTGGTTCAGGGTGGGGACTGAAGCTTTCTTT. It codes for CSAGLQWFRVGTEAFF.

The CDR3 protein is CASSSGQGSNQPQHF. CDR3 nucleotide sequence: TGTGCCAGCAGTTCCGGACAGGGGTCTAATCAGCCCCAGCATTTT. The V gene is TRBV12-3 or TRBV12-4, the J gene TRBJ1-5, with 9 bases matching TRBD1. Losses at the gene ends were 4 bases for V and 4 bases for J; bases not matched to a gene: 5. This CDR3 region has 15 residues.

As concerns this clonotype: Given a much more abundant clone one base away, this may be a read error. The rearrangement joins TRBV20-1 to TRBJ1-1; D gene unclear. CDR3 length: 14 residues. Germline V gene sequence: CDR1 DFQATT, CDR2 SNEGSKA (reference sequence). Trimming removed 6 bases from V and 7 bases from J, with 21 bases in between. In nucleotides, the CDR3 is TGCAGTGCGGAGGGTGAGGGCCGCTGGAGTGAAGCTTTCTTT. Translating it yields CSAEGEGRWSEAFF.

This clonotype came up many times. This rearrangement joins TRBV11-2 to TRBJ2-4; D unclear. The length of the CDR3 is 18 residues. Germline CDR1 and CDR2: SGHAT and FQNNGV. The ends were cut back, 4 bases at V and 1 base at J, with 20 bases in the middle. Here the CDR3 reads CASSSPGAPHLAKNIQYF. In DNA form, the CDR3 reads TGTGCCAGCAGCTCCCCCGGCGCACCTCATTTGGCCAAAAACATTCAGTACTTC.

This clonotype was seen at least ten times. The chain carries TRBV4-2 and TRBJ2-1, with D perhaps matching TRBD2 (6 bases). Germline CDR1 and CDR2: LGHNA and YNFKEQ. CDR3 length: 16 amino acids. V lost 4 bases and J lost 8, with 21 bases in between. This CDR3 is CASSRRGGTLRDEQFF. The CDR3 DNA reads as TGTGCCAGCAGCCGCCGGGGCGGGACCCTCAGGGATGAGCAGTTCTTC.

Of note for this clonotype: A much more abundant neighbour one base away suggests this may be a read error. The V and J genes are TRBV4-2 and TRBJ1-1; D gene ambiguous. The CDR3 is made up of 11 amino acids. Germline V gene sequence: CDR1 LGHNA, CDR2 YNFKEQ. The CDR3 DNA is TGTACCAGCAGGCTGAACACTGAAGCTTTCTTT. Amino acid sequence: CTSRLNTEAFF.

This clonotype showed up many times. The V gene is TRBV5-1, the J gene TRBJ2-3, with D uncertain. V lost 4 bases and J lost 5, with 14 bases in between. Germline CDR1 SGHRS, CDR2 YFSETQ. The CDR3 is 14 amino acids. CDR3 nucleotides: TGCGCCAGCAGCCCCCGGAGTTCGAAAGATACGCAGTATTTT. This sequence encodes CASSPRSSKDTQYF.

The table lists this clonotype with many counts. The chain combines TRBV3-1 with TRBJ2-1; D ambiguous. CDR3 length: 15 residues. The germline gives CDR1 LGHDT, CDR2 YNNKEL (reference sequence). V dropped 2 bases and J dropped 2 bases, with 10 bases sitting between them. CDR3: CASSQSGYTYNEQFF. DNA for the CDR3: TGTGCCAGCAGCCAATCCGGTTATACCTACAATGAGCAGTTCTTC.

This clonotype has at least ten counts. The CDR3 region has the DNA TGCAGTGCTAGCAGGCTAGCGGGAGGCCCCGGGGAGCTGTTTTTT. Translation gives CSASRLAGGPGELFF. The V call is TRBV20-1, the J call TRBJ2-2; 11 bases line up with TRBD2. Germline assignment: CDR1 DFQATT and CDR2 SNEGSKA (reference sequence). This CDR3 is 15 amino acids long. V dropped 3 bases and J dropped 6; count of bases not matched to a gene: 6.

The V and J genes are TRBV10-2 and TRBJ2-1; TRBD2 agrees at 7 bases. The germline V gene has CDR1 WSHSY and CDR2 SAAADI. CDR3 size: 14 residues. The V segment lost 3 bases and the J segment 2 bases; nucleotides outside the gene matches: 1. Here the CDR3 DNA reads TGCGCCAGCAGTGACCGGGGGGCCTACAATGAGCAGTTCTTC. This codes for CASSDRGAYNEQFF.

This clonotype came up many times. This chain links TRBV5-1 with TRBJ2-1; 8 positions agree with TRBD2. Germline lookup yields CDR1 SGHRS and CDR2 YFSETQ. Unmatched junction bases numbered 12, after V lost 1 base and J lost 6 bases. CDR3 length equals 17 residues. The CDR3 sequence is CASSLWGGGTQSNEQFF. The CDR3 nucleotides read TGCGCCAGCAGCTTGTGGGGCGGGGGGACTCAATCCAATGAGCAGTTCTTC.

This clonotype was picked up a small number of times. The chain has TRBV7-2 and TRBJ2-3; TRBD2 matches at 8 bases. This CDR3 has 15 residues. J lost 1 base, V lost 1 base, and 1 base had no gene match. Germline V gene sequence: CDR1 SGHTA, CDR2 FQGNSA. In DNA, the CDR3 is TGTGCCAGCAGCTTAGGACTAGCGCGCACAGATACGCAGTATTTT. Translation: CASSLGLARTDTQYF.